Following are 3 T cell receptor beta chains from one sample sequenced in a study of T cell responses to AZD1222 COVID-19 vaccine (dated by TCRdb to the early 2020s). Libraries were built with the immunoSEQ multiplex PCR assay. TCRdb limited this immuneACCESS table to in-frame rearrangements with V and J called. A share of clones is missing; checked studies link under half to unresolved V genes, and the rest is unexplained. The sample records about 73,000 clones, about 91% of which are singletons. Of the sample, roughly 20% falls within the top ten clones. The sample's time point label is to be understood as: baseline before first vaccination. Material: peripheral blood, obtained on day 0 of AZD1222 vaccination. The source of these receptors is an adult in good health.

The V and J genes are TRBV7-3 and TRBJ2-2; D is unresolved. There are 18 residues in the CDR3. CDR1 SGHTA and CDR2 FQGTGA come from the germline V gene. Deletions cut 0 bases from V and 4 bases from J, with 18 bases between. The CDR3 coding sequence is TGTGCCAGCAGCTTAACGCCCCCAAGTAGGTTAGCCACCGGGGAGCTGTTTTTT. Translation gives CASSLTPPSRLATGELFF.

The gene calls are TRBV4-2 and TRBJ1-5; the D gene is possibly TRBD1 (5 bases). Germline CDR1 LGHNA, CDR2 YNFKEQ. V was cut by 3 bases and J by 13 bases, with 13 bases left in between. CDR3 size: 12 residues. The CDR3 DNA is TGTGCCAGCAGCCACGTGGGGGAAGCTCAGCATTTT. Translation gives CASSHVGEAQHF.

V and J are TRBV7-2 and TRBJ1-4; 9 bases agree with TRBD1. CDR3 length: 15 residues. Germline-derived CDR1 and CDR2 are SGHTA and FQGNSA. V shed 2 bases, J shed 5 bases, and the junction held 3 bases outside the gene matches. CDR3 loop: CASSLRGTGNEKLFF. Here the CDR3 DNA reads TGTGCCAGCAGCTTAAGGGGGACAGGGAATGAAAAACTGTTTTTT.